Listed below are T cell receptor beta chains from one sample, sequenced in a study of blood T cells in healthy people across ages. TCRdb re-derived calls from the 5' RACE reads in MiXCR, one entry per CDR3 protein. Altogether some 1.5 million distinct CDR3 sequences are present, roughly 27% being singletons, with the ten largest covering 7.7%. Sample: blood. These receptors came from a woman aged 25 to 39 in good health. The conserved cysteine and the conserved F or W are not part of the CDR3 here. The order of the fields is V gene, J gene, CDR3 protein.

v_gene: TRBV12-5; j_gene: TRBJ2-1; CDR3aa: ASALTDSYNEQF
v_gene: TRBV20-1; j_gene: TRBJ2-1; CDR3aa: SAGASSGGGHEQF
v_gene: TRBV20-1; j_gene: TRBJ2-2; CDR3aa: SARAEDGTGELF
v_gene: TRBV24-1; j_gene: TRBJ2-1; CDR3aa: ATTGGSNNEQF
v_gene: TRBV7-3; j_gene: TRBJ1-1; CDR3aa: ASSFGQSNTEAF
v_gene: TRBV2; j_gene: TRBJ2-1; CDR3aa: ASSGTSFEQF
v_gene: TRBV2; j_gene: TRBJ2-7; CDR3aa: ASNLAGRTYEQY
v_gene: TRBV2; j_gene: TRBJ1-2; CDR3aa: ASKLGYGYT
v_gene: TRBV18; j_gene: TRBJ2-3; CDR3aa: ASSPGLAGSGTDTQY
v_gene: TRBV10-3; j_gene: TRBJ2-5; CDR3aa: AISETIQGATLETQY
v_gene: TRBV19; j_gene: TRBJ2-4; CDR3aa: ASSIGRTAVYIQY
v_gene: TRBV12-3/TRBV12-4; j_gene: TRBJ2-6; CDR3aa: ASSLMPSGANVLT
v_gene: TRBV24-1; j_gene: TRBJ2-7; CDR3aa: ATSDPRTGNEQY
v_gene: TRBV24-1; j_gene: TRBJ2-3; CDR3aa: ATRGAADTQY
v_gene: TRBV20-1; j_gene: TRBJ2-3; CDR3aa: SARGRQGLQY
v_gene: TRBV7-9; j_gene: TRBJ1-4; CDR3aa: ASSLSQTDQKNEKLF
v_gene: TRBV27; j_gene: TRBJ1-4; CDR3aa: ASSLKGSPTNEKLF
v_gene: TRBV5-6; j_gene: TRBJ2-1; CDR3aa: ASSPGRGGRDHEQF
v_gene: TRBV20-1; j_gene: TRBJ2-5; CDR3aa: SARTDPYQETQY
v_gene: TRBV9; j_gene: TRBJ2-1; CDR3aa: ASSDGQISYNEQF
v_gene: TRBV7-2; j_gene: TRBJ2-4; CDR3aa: ASSLNSLAKNIQY
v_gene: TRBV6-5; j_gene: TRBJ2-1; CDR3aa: ASSYQGLAGGNEQF
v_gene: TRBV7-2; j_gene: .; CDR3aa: ASSSRASGLAGVKREQY
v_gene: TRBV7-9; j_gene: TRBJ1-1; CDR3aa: ASSHGLSGMNTEAF
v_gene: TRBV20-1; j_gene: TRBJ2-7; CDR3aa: SARDYRGASYEQY
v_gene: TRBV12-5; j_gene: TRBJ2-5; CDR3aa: ASGSTGDGRFQETQY
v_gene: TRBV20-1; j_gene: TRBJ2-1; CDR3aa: SASPTDWTSGNEQF
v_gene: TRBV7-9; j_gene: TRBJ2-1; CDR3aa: ASRGIRAGLHNEQF
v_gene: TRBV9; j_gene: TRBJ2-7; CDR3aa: ASSVAPLQGAAEDEQY
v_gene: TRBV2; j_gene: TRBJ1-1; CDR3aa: ASRRSRQSNTEAF
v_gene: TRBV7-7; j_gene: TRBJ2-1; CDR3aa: ASSTDRVGEQF
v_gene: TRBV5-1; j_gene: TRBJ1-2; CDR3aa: ASSAQGAERLGYT
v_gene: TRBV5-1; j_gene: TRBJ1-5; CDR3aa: ASSLDGGDGPQH
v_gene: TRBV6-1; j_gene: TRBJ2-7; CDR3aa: ASSWEAGLEQY
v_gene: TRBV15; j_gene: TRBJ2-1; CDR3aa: ATSYQSYNEQF
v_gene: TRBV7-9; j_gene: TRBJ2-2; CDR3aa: ASDPTANTGELF
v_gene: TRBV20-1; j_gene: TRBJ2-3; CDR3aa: SAMVASARGDTQY
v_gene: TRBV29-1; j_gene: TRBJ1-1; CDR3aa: STRESLGTEAF
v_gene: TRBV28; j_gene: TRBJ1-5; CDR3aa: ASSHYLGGKNQPQH
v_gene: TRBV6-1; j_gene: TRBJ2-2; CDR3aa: ASSPFDRGYTGELF
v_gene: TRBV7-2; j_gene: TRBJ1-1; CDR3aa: ASSWGPPGGNTEAF
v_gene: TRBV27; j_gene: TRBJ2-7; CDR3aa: ASSLSMGTTQSYEQY
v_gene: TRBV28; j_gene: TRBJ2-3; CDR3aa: ASRERRWGTDTQY
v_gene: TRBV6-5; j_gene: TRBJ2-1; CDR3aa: ASSYGYLSSYNEQF
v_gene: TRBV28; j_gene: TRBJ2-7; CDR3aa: ASAPLGGWGHEQY